This T cell receptor (beta chain) was captured in a study of preoperative IRX-2 immunotherapy in early breast cancer. The data were produced by immunoSEQ multiplex PCR, yet TCRdb's version contains in-frame clones alone and is incomplete. The table lists 23,000 or so clones, roughly nine tenths of them singletons. Treatment given: preoperative locoregional IRX-2 cytokine immunotherapy. This phase Ib study tested locoregional IRX-2 cytokine immunotherapy given before surgery. V lost 6 bases to trimming and J lost 4 bases, with 6 bases between them. The CDR3 extends over 11 amino acids. Germline CDR1 and CDR2: DFQATT and SNEGSKA (reference sequence).

The chain couples TRBV20-1 to TRBJ2-2; D unresolved. The sample was tumor tissue, taken after IRX-2 immunotherapy. The clonotype was recovered from a human donor with breast cancer. Here the CDR3 DNA reads TGCAGTGCGGTTCGCACCGGGGAGCTGTTTTTT. This sequence encodes CSAVRTGELFF.